This T cell receptor beta chain emerged from a study of vaccination and CD4 T cells after COVID-19. This CDR3 comprises 14 residues. The germline V gene encodes CDR1 LNHDA and CDR2 SQIVND (reference sequence). Trimming took off 7 bases at V and 1 base at J, with 14 bases between the two ends. With the Oncomine TCR Beta short-read assay, DNA from cultured CD4+ T cells was sequenced. Each CDR3 protein gets one entry after TCRdb re-called the PCR reads with MiXCR. The sample includes almost 15,000 distinct CDR3 sequences, 21% seen only once; the top ten take 12%. Treatment here: approximately nine-day PBMC culture with coronavirus spike peptide pools or control peptides (ViraFEST assay). Only a few counts were recorded for this clonotype. Its matching antigen is unknown.

The sequence derives from a human donor who received a COVID-19 vaccine. This sample comprised CD4+ T cells from blood, cultured in vitro, obtained before SARS-CoV-2 vaccination. The rearrangement joins TRBV19 to TRBJ2-7; no reliable D call. CDR3 residues: CASTKTLGSYEQYF. Here the CDR3 DNA reads TGTGCCAGTACTAAAACACTTGGATCCTACGAGCAGTACTTC.